This T cell receptor (beta chain) was recovered during a study of CD8+CD57+ T cells in acquired aplastic anemia. Overall study results and limits: For CD8+ Simpson's diversity, patients and controls showed no significant difference.

Whoever was chosen for sequencing had shown CD8+CD57+ cell expansion by flow cytometry. The cohort consisted entirely of patients having severe acquired aplastic anemia. At the time of blood sampling, patients had not yet received any therapy. TCR beta VDJ and CDR3 were profiled, and genomic DNA was the template. TCRdb fed the reads into MiXCR, producing one record per CDR3 protein. The profile shows about 220,000 distinct CDR3 sequences, approximately 45% of them singletons. The junction had 10 bases not matched to a gene; V was cut back by 4 bases and J by 6 bases. Per the germline V gene, CDR1 is SEHNR and CDR2 is FQNEAQ (reference sequence). The CDR3 contains 15 residues. This clonotype showed up many times. Its antigen is as yet unknown.

This TCR came from a human donor with aplastic anemia. The sequenced sample was sorted CD4+, CD8+, or CD8+CD57+ T cells (not recorded which) from PBMCs. V usage is TRBV7-9 and J usage is TRBJ2-3; 7 bases map to TRBD2. The CDR3 coding sequence is TGTGCCAGCAGCTCACCGGGAGGCCCCAGGGATACGCAGTATTTT. This gives the protein CASSSPGGPRDTQYF.